A selection of T cell receptor beta chains follows, all from one sample in a study of T cells in Graves' hyperthyroidism and ophthalmopathy. MiXCR, run by TCRdb on the multiplex PCR reads, gives a single entry per CDR3 protein. The table has more than 350,000 distinct CDR3 sequences, 12% to 15% seen once. Sequences were obtained from blood. The receptors were gathered from a woman aged 60 to 75 with Graves' ophthalmopathy. Both conserved end residues are trimmed from each CDR3.

>TRBJ1-2|TRBV6-1
AGSESTVYYGYT
>TRBJ2-5|TRBV20-1
SAPFETQY
>TRBJ2-3|TRBV7-8
ASSLALTGRGADTQY
>TRBJ2-2|TRBV6-1
ASSRGLYTGELF
>TRBJ1-5|TRBV13
ASSLGVGNQPQH
>TRBJ2-1|TRBV18
ASSPGLAGGDEQF
>TRBJ2-3|TRBV7-3
ASSLTFQLADTQY
>TRBJ2-4|TRBV28
ASLPGQGIGLNKNIQY
>TRBJ2-1|TRBV20-1
SARDVAPGRQIYNEQF
>TRBJ1-6|TRBV9
ASSVGQSPTNSPLH
>TRBJ1-2|TRBV20-1
SAPRGEDYGYT
>TRBJ2-3|TRBV24-1
ATSDSGAPGTQY
>TRBJ1-5|TRBV19
ASSISHSPQH
>TRBJ2-5|TRBV4-1
ASKGGAGARETQY
>TRBJ1-5|TRBV28
AERGMDEQPQH
>TRBJ2-3|TRBV12-5
ASGYVAGSTDTQY
>TRBJ1-1|TRBV29-1
SVEEVCNTEAF
>TRBJ2-7|TRBV5-6
ASSLEGRRFAEQY
>TRBJ2-2|TRBV20-1
SAPQSGRESSGELF
>TRBJ2-7|TRBV19
ASNEGGPNGYEQY
>TRBJ1-6|TRBV2
ASSDSGNSPLH
>TRBJ1-3|TRBV5-6
ASSLGVTAGNTIY
>TRBJ2-2|TRBV3-1
ASTITRGNSGELF
>TRBJ2-7|TRBV27
ASSSFDRGGYEQY
>TRBJ2-3|TRBV20-1
SAKAGTSLGDDTQY
>TRBJ2-3|TRBV20-1
SARDWGTGADTQY
>TRBJ2-1|TRBV5-6
ASSHSVLALYNEQF
>TRBJ2-5|TRBV5-8
ASSFSSGAETQY
>TRBJ1-2|TRBV7-8
ASSLKGGGYGYT
>TRBJ2-6|TRBV7-3
ASSLSLAGANVLT